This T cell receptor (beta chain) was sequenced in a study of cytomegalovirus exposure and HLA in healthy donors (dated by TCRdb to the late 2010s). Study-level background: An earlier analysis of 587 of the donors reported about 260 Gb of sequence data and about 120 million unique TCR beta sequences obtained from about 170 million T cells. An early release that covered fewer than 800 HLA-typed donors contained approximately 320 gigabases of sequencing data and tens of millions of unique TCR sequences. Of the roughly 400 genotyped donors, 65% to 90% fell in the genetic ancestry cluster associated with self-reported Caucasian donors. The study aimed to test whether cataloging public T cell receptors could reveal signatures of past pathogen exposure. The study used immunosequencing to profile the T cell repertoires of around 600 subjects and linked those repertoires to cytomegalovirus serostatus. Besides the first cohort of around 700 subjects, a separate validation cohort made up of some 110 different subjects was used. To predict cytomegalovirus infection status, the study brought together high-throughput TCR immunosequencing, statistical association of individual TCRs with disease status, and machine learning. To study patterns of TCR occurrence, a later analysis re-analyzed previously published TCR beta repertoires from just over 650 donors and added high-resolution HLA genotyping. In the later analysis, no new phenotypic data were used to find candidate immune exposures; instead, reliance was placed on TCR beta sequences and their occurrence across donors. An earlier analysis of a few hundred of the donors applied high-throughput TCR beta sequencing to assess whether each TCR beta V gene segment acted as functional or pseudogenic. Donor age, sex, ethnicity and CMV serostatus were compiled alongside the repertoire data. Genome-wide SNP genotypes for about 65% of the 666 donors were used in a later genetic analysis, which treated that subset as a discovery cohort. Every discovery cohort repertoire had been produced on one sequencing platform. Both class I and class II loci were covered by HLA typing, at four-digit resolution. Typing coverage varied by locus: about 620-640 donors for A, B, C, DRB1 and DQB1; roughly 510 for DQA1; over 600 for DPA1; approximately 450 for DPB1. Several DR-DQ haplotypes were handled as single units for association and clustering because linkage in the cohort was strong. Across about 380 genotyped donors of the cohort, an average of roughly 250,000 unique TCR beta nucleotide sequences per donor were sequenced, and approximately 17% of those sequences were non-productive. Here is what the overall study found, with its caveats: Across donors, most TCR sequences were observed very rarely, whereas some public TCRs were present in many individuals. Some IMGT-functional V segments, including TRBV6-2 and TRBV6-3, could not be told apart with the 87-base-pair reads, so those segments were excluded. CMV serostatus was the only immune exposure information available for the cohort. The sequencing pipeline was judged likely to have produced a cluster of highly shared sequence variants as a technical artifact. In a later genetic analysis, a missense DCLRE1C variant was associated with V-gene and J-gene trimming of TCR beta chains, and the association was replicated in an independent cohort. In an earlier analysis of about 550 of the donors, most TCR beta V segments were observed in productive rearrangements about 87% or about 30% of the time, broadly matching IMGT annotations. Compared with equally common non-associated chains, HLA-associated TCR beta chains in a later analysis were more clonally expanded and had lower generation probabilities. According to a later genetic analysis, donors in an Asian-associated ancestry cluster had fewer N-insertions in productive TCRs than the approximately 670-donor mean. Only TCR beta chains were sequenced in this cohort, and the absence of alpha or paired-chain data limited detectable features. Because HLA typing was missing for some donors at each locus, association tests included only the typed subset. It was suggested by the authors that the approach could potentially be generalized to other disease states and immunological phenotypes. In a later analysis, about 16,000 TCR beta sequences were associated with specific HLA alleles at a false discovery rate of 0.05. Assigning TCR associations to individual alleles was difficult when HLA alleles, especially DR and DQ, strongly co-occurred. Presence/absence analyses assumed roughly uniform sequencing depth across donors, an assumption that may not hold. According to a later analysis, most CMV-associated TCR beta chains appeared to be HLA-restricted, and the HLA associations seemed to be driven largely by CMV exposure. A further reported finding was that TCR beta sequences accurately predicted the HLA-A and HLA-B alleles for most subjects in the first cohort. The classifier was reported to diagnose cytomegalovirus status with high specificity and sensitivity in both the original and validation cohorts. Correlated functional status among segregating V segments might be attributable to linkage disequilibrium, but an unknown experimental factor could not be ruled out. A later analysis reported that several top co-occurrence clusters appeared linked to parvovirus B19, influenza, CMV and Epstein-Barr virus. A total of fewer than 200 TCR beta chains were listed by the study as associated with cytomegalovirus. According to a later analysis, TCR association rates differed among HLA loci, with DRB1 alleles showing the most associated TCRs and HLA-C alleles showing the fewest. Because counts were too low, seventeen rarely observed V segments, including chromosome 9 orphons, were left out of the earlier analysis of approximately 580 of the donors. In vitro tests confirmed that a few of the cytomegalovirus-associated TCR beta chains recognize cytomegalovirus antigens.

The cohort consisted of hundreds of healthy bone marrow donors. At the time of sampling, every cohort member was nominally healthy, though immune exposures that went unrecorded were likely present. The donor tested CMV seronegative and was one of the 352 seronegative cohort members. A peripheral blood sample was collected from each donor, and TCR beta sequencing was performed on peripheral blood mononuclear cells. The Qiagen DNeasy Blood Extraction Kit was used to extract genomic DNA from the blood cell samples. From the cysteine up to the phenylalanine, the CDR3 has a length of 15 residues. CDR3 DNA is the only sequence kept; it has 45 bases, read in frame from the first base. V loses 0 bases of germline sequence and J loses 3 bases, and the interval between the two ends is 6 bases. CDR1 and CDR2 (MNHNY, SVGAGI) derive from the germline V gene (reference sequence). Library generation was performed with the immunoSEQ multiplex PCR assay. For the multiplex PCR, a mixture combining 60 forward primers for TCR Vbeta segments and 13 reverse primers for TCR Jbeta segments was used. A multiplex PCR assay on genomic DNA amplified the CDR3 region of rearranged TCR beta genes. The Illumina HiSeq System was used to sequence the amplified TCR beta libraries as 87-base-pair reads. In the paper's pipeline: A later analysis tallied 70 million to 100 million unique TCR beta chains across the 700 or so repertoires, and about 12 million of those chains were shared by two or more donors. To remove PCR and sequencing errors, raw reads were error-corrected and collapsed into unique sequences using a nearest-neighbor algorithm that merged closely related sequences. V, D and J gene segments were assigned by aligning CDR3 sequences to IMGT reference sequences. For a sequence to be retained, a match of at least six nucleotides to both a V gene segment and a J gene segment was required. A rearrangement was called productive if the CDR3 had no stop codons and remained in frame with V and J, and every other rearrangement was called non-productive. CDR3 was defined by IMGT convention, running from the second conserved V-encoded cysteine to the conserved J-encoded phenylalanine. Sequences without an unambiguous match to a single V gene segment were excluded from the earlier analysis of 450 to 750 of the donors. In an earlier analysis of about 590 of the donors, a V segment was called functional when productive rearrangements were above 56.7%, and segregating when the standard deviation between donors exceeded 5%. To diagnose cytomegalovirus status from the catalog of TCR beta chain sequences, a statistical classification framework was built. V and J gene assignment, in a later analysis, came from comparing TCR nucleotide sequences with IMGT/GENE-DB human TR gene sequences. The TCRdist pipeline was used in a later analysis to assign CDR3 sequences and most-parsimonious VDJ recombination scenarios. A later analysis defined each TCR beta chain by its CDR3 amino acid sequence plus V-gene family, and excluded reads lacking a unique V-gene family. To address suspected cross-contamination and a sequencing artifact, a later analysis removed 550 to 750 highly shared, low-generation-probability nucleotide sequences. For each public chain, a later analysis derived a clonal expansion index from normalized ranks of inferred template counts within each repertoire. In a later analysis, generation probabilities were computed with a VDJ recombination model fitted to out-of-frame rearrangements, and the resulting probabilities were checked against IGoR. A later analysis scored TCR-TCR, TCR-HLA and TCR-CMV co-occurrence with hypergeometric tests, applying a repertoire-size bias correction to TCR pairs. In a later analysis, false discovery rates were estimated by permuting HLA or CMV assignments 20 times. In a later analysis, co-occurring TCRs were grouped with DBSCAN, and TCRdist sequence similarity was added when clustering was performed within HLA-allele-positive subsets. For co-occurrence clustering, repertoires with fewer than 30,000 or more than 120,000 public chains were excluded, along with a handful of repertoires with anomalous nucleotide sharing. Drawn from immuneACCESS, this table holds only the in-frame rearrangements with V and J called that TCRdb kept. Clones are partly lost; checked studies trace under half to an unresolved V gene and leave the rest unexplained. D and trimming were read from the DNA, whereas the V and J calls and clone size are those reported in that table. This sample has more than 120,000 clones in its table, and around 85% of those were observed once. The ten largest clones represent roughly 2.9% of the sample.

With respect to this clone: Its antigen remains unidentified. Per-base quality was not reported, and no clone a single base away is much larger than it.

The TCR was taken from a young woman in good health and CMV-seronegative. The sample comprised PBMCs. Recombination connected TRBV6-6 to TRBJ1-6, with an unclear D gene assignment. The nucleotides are TGTGCCAGCAGTTACTCGACGGGCTATAATTCACCCCTCCACTTT. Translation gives CASSYSTGYNSPLHF.